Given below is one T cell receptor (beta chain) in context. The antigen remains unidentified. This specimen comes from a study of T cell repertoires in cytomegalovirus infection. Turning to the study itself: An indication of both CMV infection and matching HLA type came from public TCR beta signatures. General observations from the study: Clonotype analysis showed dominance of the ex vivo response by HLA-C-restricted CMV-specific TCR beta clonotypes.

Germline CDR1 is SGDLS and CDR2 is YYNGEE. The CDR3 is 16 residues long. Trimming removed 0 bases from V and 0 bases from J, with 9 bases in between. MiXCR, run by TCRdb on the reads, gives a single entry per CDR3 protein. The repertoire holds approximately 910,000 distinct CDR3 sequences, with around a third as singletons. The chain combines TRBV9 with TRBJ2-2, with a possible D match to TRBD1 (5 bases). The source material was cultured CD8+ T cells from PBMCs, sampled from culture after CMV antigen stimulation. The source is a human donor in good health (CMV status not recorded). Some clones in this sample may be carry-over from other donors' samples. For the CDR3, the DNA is TGTGCCAGCAGCGTAGCTAGGGGAACGAACACCGGGGAGCTGTTTTTT. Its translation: CASSVARGTNTGELFF.